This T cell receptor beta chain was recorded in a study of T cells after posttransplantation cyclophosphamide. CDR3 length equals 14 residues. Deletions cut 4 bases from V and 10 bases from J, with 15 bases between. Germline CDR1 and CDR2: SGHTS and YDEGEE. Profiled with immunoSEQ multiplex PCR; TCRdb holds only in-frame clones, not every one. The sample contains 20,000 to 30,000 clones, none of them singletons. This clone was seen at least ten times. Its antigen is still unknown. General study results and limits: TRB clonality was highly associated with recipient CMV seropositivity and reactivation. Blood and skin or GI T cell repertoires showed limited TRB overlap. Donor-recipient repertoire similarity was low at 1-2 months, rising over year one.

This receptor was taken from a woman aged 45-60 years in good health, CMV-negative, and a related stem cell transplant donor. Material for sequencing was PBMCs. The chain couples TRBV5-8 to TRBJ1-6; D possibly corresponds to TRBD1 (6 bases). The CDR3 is CASSTTGRGSPLHF. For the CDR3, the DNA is TGTGCCAGCAGCACGACAGGCAGAGGGTCACCCCTCCACTTT. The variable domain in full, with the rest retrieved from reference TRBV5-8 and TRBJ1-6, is EAGVTQSPTHLIKTRGQQATLRCSPISGHTSVYWYQQALGLGLQFLLWYDEGEERNRGNFPPRFSGRQFPNYSSELNVNALELEDSALYLCASSTTGRGSPLHFGNGTRLTVT.